This T cell receptor beta chain originates from a study of cytomegalovirus exposure and HLA in healthy donors. Points from the study as a whole: Rare sequences made up most TCRs, while some public TCRs were found in many donors. DRB1 had the most TCR associations and HLA-C the fewest, a later analysis found, with rates varying by HLA locus.

The junction had 3 bases not matched to a gene; V was cut back by 5 bases and J by 2 bases. CDR3 length: 15 amino acids. CDR1 is SGHRS and CDR2 is YFSETQ in the germline V gene. A remark on this clone: The antigen remains unidentified.

In the PCR, 60 Vbeta and 13 Jbeta primers were used. The table came from immunoSEQ multiplex PCR; TCRdb's copy has only in-frame clones and leaves some out. The listing contains over 100,000 clones. The TCR sequence derives from a man younger than 40 in good health and CMV-seronegative. J is TRBJ2-1 and V is TRBV5-1; 11 bases map to TRBD2. Sequenced material: PBMCs. The DNA for the CDR3 is TGCGCCAGCAGATCTAGCGGGGGGACCTACAATGAGCAGTTCTTC. The encoded protein is CASRSSGGTYNEQFF.